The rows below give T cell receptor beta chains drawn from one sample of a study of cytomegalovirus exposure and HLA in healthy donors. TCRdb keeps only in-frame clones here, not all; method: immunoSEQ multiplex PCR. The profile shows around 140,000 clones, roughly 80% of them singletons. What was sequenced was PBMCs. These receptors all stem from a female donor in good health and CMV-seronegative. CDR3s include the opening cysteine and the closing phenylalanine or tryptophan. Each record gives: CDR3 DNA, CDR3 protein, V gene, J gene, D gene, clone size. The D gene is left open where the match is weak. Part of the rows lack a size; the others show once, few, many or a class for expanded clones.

CDR3 DNA: TGTGCCAGCAGCTTTACAGGGCCCGACAATGAGCAGTTCTTC
CDR3 protein: CASSFTGPDNEQFF
V gene: TRBV4-2
J gene: TRBJ2-1
D gene: .
clone size: .

CDR3 DNA: TGTGCCAGCAGCCGGGACAGGGGTATGTCGGCTTTCTTT
CDR3 protein: CASSRDRGMSAFF
V gene: TRBV11-1
J gene: TRBJ1-1
D gene: TRBD1
clone size: .

CDR3 DNA: TGTGCCAGCAGCCCCGGGGGAACTGGGGCCAACGTCCTGACTTTC
CDR3 protein: CASSPGGTGANVLTF
V gene: TRBV7-3
J gene: TRBJ2-6
D gene: .
clone size: .

CDR3 DNA: TGTGCCAGCAACCCTGGGAGCTTCAATGAGCAGTTCTTC
CDR3 protein: CASNPGSFNEQFF
V gene: TRBV27
J gene: TRBJ2-1
D gene: .
clone size: .

CDR3 DNA: TGTGGGGAAACTGGACAGGCCCCTAATTCACCCCTCCACTTT
CDR3 protein: CGETGQAPNSPLHF
V gene: TRBV6-8
J gene: TRBJ1-6
D gene: TRBD1
clone size: .

CDR3 DNA: TGTGCCAGCAGCTGGGACTTCGAGCAGTACTTC
CDR3 protein: CASSWDFEQYF
V gene: TRBV5-8
J gene: TRBJ2-7
D gene: .
clone size: .

CDR3 DNA: TGTGCCAGCAGTCCCGACAGGAGGTCTGGAAACACCATATATTTT
CDR3 protein: CASSPDRRSGNTIYF
V gene: TRBV28
J gene: TRBJ1-3
D gene: .
clone size: .

CDR3 DNA: TGCGCCAGCAGCCTTGACTATGGCGGCTACACCTTC
CDR3 protein: CASSLDYGGYTF
V gene: TRBV5-1
J gene: TRBJ1-2
D gene: .
clone size: .

CDR3 DNA: TGTGCCAGTAGTACCCCGATGAGGCAGTCTGGAAACACCATATATTTT
CDR3 protein: CASSTPMRQSGNTIYF
V gene: TRBV19
J gene: TRBJ1-3
D gene: .
clone size: .

CDR3 DNA: TGTGCCAGCAGCCATAACGGCAAGGGGTCAACCTACGAGCAGTACTTC
CDR3 protein: CASSHNGKGSTYEQYF
V gene: TRBV7-3
J gene: TRBJ2-7
D gene: .
clone size: .

CDR3 DNA: TGCGCCAGCAGTGACGGTAGCGATCCCTACGAGCAGTACTTC
CDR3 protein: CASSDGSDPYEQYF
V gene: TRBV10-2
J gene: TRBJ2-7
D gene: .
clone size: .

CDR3 DNA: TGTGCCAGCAGCCTAGACAGGACCTATGGCTACCCCTTC
CDR3 protein: CASSLDRTYGYPF
V gene: TRBV5-6
J gene: TRBJ1-2
D gene: .
clone size: .

CDR3 DNA: TGTGCCAGCTCCCCAATTAGCGGGAGCGGGGTGGAGACCCAGTACTTC
CDR3 protein: CASSPISGSGVETQYF
V gene: TRBV18
J gene: TRBJ2-5
D gene: TRBD2
clone size: once

CDR3 DNA: TGTGCCAGCAGCCCTATGGGGAGGGTTGGCAATCAGCCCCAGCATTTT
CDR3 protein: CASSPMGRVGNQPQHF
V gene: TRBV5-4
J gene: TRBJ1-5
D gene: .
clone size: .

CDR3 DNA: TGCAGCGTTGGTTTGGGGATGGGCGGGCTAGCTGAAGCTTTCTTT
CDR3 protein: CSVGLGMGGLAEAFF
V gene: TRBV29-1
J gene: TRBJ1-1
D gene: .
clone size: once

CDR3 DNA: TGTGCCAGTAGTACTATAGCGGGAGACGAGCAGTACTTC
CDR3 protein: CASSTIAGDEQYF
V gene: TRBV19
J gene: TRBJ2-7
D gene: TRBD2
clone size: .

CDR3 DNA: TGCGCCAGCAGCGGAATTAGCGGGGGGGCCCAAAATGAGCAGTTCTTC
CDR3 protein: CASSGISGGAQNEQFF
V gene: TRBV5-1
J gene: TRBJ2-1
D gene: TRBD2
clone size: .

CDR3 DNA: TGTGCCGTACGATCGGGACAGGGTTCGAGCCAGCCCCAGCATTTT
CDR3 protein: CAVRSGQGSSQPQHF
V gene: TRBV10-3
J gene: TRBJ1-5
D gene: TRBD1
clone size: .

CDR3 DNA: TGTGCCAGCCAGCGGGACAGGGTGGAAAAACTGTTTTTT
CDR3 protein: CASQRDRVEKLFF
V gene: TRBV28
J gene: TRBJ1-4
D gene: TRBD1
clone size: .

CDR3 DNA: TGTGCCAGCATAAGGATCGGTACAGATGAGCAGTTCTTC
CDR3 protein: CASIRIGTDEQFF
V gene: TRBV6-1
J gene: TRBJ2-1
D gene: .
clone size: .

CDR3 DNA: TGTGCCAGCAGTGCCACGGGACAGCCTAACTATGGCTACACCTTC
CDR3 protein: CASSATGQPNYGYTF
V gene: TRBV2
J gene: TRBJ1-2
D gene: TRBD1
clone size: .

CDR3 DNA: TGTGCCAGCAAAACAGGGGCGCGGGATCAGCCCCAGCATTTT
CDR3 protein: CASKTGARDQPQHF
V gene: TRBV2
J gene: TRBJ1-5
D gene: TRBD1
clone size: .

CDR3 DNA: TGTGCCAGCAATCACGGAGGGGCAGAAGCTTTCTTT
CDR3 protein: CASNHGGAEAFF
V gene: TRBV2
J gene: TRBJ1-1
D gene: .
clone size: .

CDR3 DNA: TGTGCCAGTGCGGTGACGGGGTCCTACGAGCAGTACTTC
CDR3 protein: CASAVTGSYEQYF
V gene: TRBV19
J gene: TRBJ2-7
D gene: .
clone size: few

CDR3 DNA: TGTGCCAGCAGCAGATCCGGGACAGGGTTTTACGAGCAGTACTTC
CDR3 protein: CASSRSGTGFYEQYF
V gene: TRBV7-3
J gene: TRBJ2-7
D gene: TRBD1
clone size: once

CDR3 DNA: TGTGCCAGCAGCGTAGTGAGGGACACCGGGGAGCTGTTTTTT
CDR3 protein: CASSVVRDTGELFF
V gene: TRBV9
J gene: TRBJ2-2
D gene: .
clone size: .

CDR3 DNA: TGTGCCAGCAGTGGTCCCCGGGACAGGGGCCATAACTACGGCTACACCTTC
CDR3 protein: CASSGPRDRGHNYGYTF
V gene: TRBV2
J gene: TRBJ1-2
D gene: TRBD1
clone size: .

CDR3 DNA: TGTGCCAGCACTTCAGTCGCAGGGGCGGACACCGGGGAGCTGTTTTTT
CDR3 protein: CASTSVAGADTGELFF
V gene: TRBV5-6
J gene: TRBJ2-2
D gene: .
clone size: .

CDR3 DNA: TGTGCCAGTGGGACAGGGGTCCCTAACCCCCAGCATTTT
CDR3 protein: CASGTGVPNPQHF
V gene: TRBV19
J gene: TRBJ1-5
D gene: TRBD1
clone size: .

CDR3 DNA: TGTGCCAGTAGCCCCCGGACAGGGTGTGGCTACACCTTC
CDR3 protein: CASSPRTGCGYTF
V gene: TRBV19
J gene: TRBJ1-2
D gene: TRBD1
clone size: .

CDR3 DNA: TGTGCCAGCAGCGGAACTCCGGGACTAGCGGGCTACGAGCAGTACTTC
CDR3 protein: CASSGTPGLAGYEQYF
V gene: TRBV2
J gene: TRBJ2-7
D gene: TRBD2
clone size: .